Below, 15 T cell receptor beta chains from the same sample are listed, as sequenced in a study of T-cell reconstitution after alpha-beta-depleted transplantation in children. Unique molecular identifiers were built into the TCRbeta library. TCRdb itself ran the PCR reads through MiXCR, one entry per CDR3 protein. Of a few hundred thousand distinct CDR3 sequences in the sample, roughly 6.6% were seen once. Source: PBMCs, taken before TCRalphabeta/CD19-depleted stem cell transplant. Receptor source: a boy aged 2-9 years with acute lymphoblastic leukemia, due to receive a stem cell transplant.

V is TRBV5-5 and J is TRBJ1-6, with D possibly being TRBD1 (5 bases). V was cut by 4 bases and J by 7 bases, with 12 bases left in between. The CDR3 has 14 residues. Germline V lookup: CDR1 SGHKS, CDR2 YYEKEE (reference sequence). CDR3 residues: CASSPAGANSPLHF. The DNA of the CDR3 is TGTGCCAGCAGCCCCGCCGGGGCGAATTCACCCCTCCACTTT. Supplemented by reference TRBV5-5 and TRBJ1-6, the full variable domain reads DAGVTQSPTHLIKTRGQQVTLRCSPISGHKSVSWYQQVLGQGPQFIFQYYEKEERGRGNFPDRFSARQFPNYSSELNVNALLLGDSALYLCASSPAGANSPLHFGNGTRLTVT.

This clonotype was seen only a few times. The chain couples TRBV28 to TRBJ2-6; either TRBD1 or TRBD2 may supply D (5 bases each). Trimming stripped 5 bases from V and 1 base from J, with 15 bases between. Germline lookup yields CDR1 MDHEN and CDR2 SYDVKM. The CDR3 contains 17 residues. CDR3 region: CASSHGTGKSGANVLTF. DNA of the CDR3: TGTGCCAGCAGTCATGGGACGGGGAAATCTGGGGCCAACGTCCTGACTTTC.

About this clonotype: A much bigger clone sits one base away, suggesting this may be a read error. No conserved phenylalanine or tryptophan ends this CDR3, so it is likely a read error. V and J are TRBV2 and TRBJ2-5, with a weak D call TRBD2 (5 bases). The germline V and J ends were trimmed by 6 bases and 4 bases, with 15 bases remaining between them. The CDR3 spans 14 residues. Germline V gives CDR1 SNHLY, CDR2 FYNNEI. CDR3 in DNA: TGTGCCAGCAGGCCCTATCTCGCGGGAGAGACCCAGTACTTG. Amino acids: CASRPYLAGETQYL.

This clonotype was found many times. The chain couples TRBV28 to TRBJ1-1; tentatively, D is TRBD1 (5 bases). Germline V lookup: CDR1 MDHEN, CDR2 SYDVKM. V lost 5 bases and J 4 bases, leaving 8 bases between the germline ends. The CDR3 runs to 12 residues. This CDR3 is CASSRDPTEAFF. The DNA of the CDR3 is TGTGCCAGCAGTAGGGACCCCACTGAAGCTTTCTTT.

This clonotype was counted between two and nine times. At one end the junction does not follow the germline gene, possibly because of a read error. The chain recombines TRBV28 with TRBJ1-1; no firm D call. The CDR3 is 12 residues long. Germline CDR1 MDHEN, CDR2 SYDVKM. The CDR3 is CASSQEYQECKF. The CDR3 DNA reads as TGTGCCAGCAGCCAAGAGTACCAGGAGTGCAAGTTT.

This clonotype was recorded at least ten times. The CDR3 DNA reads TGTGCCAGCAGCTTTGAGGACGGCTATGGCTACACCTTC. Translating gives CASSFEDGYGYTF. The V and J genes are TRBV7-9 and TRBJ1-2, with no clear D. The germline V and J ends were trimmed by 3 bases and 4 bases, with 9 bases remaining between them. CDR3 length: 13 residues. CDR1 SEHNR and CDR2 FQNEAQ come from the germline V gene (reference sequence). Together with reference TRBV7-9 and TRBJ1-2, the CDR3 gives the full variable domain: DTGVSQNPRHKITKRGQNVTFRCDPISEHNRLYWYRQTLGQGPEFLTYFQNEAQLEKSRLLSDRFSAERPKGSFSTLEIQRTEQGDSAMYLCASSFEDGYGYTFGSGTRLTVV.

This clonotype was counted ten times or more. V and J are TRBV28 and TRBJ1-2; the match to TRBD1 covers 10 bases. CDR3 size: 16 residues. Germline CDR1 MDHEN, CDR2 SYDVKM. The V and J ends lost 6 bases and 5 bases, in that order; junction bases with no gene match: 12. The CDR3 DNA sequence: TGTGCCAGCAGCCCCGAGACAGGGGGCACGGGGTATGGCTACACCTTC. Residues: CASSPETGGTGYGYTF.

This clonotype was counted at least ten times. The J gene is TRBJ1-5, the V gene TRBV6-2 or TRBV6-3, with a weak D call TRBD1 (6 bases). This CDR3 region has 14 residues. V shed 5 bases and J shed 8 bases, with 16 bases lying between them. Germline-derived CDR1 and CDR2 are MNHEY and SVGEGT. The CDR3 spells CASSLYGGQEPQHF. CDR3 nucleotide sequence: TGTGCCAGCAGTCTCTATGGGGGCCAGGAGCCCCAGCATTTT.

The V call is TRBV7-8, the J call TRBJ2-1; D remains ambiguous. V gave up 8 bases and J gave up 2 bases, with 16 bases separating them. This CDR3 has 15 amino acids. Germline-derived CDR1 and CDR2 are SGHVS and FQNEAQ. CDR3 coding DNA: TGTGCCAGCTCCACTGGGGAAACAACCTACAATGAGCAGTTCTTC. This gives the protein CASSTGETTYNEQFF.

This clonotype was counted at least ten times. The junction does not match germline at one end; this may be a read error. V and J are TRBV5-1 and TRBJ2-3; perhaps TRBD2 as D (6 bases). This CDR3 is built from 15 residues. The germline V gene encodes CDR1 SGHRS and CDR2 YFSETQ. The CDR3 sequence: CSSSLEGQSTDTQYF. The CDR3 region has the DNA TGCTCCAGCAGCTTGGAGGGCCAGAGCACAGATACGCAGTATTTT.

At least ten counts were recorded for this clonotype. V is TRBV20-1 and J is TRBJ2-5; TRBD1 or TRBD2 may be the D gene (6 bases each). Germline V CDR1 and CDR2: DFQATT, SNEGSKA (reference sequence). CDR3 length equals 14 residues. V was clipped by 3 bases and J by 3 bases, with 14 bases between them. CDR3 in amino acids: CSARRGAGKETQYF. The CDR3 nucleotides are TGCAGTGCTAGGAGGGGGGCCGGGAAAGAGACCCAGTACTTC.

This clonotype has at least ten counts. This CDR3 reads CASSPPNNNEQFF. The CDR3 DNA reads as TGTGCCAGCAGCCCCCCCAACAACAATGAGCAGTTCTTC. This chain uses TRBV7-2 with TRBJ2-1; D uncertain. The V and J ends lost 5 bases and 5 bases respectively, with 10 bases between them. The CDR3 length is 13 residues. Germline CDR1 is SGHTA and CDR2 is FQGNSA.

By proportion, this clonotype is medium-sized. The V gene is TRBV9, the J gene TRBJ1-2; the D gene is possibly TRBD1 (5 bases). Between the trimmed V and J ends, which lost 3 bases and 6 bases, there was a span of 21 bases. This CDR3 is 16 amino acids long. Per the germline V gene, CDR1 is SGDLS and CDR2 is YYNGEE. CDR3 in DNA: TGTGCCAGCAGCGCGAACCCACAGCGGACAAAGGATGGCTACACCTTC. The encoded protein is CASSANPQRTKDGYTF.

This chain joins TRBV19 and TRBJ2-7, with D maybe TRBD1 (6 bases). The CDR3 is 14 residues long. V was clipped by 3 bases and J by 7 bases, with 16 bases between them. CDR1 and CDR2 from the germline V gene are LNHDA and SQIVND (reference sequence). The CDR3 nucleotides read TGTGCCAGTAGTATCAACAGGGATTCGAAGGAGCAGTACTTC. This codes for CASSINRDSKEQYF. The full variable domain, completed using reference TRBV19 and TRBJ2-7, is DGGITQSPKYLFRKEGQNVTLSCEQNLNHDAMYWYRQDPGQGLRLIYYSQIVNDFQKGDIAEGYSVSREKKESFPLTVTSAQKNPTAFYLCASSINRDSKEQYFGPGTRLTVT.

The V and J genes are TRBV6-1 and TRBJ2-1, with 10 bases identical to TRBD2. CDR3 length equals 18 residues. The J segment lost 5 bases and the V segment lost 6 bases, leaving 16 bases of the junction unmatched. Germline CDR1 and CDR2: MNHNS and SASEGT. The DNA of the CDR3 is TGTGCCAGCAGCCCTAGACCTAGCGGGAGTGTGTTCGACAATGAGCAGTTCTTC. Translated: CASSPRPSGSVFDNEQFF.